These T cell receptor beta chains were read from a single sample in a study of T-cell memory formation after mild COVID-19. A single record per CDR3 protein comes from TCRdb applying MiXCR to the 5' RACE reads. The profile shows about 320,000 distinct CDR3 sequences, 14% of them singletons. The sample consisted of PBMCs or a T cell subset sorted from them (not recorded which). The source is a man aged 18 to 30 who had mild COVID-19 (a few samples of this study predate the infection). Cell type and time point are not known. Both conserved end residues are part of each CDR3. The order of the fields is clone size, V gene, J gene, D gene, CDR3 length, CDR3 DNA, CDR3 protein. D genes are given only for firm matches. A row's size may be missing; if present it is once, few, many or a size class.

many	TRBV5-1	TRBJ2-1	TRBD1	16	TGCGCCAGCAGCATTGACAGGGCGAGCTCCTACAATGAGCAGTTCTTC	CASSIDRASSYNEQFF
NA	TRBV7-3	TRBJ2-2	NA	14	TGTGCCAGCAGTTACGGAGGGGAAACCGGGGAGCTGTTTTTT	CASSYGGETGELFF
once	TRBV7-2	TRBJ1-5	NA	15	TGTGCCAGCAGCTTACGTGCAGGGCCAAATCAGCCCCAGCATTTT	CASSLRAGPNQPQHF
NA	TRBV27	TRBJ1-2	TRBD1	15	TGTGCCAGCAGTTTTAGGACAGGGGGAGCACGCGGCTACACCTTC	CASSFRTGGARGYTF
NA	TRBV6-2/TRBV6-3	TRBJ2-2	NA	12	TGTGCCAGCAGTGAAATTCGCGGGGAGCTGTTTTTT	CASSEIRGELFF
NA	TRBV27	TRBJ2-3	NA	11	TGTGCCAGCAAGCGCAGAGATACGCAGTATTTT	CASKRRDTQYF
NA	TRBV20-1	TRBJ2-5	NA	13	TGCAGTGCTCCCGGACATGGTCCCGAGACCCAGTACTTC	CSAPGHGPETQYF
few	TRBV7-6	TRBJ2-5	NA	16	TGTGCCAGCAGCCCGACAGCCAGCCTCTTTGGAGAGACCCAGTACTTC	CASSPTASLFGETQYF
NA	TRBV6-1	TRBJ2-1	TRBD1	13	TGTGCCAGCAGTGTGGGGGACAGCAATGAGCAGTTCTTC	CASSVGDSNEQFF
few	TRBV15	TRBJ1-1	NA	14	TGTGCCACCAGAGCAGGACGGTTGAACACTGAAGCTTTCTTT	CATRAGRLNTEAFF
NA	TRBV29-1	TRBJ1-1	NA	13	TGCAGCGTTGAAGAGTGGGGGTCCCCAGAAGCTTTCTTT	CSVEEWGSPEAFF
few	TRBV9	TRBJ2-1	NA	14	TGTGCCAGCAGTCGGGATGGCTCCTACAATGAGCAGTTCTTC	CASSRDGSYNEQFF
few	TRBV20-1	TRBJ1-1	NA	14	TGCAGTGCTAGCCCCCGGTCCGGACGGATTGAAGCTTTCTTT	CSASPRSGRIEAFF
few	TRBV7-6	TRBJ2-7	NA	13	TGTGCCAGCAGCGAGCGGGACACTTACGAGCAGTACTTC	CASSERDTYEQYF
few	TRBV3-1	TRBJ2-5	TRBD2	16	TGTGCCAGCAGCCTCGATGGGACTAGCGGGATGGAGACCCAGTACTTC	CASSLDGTSGMETQYF
NA	TRBV19	TRBJ2-2	NA	14	TGTGCCAGTAGTATACAGACGAACACCGGGGAGCTGTTTTTT	CASSIQTNTGELFF
few	TRBV2	TRBJ2-1	TRBD2	12	TGTGCCAGCGCCGGGAGGATCGATGAGCAGTTCTTC	CASAGRIDEQFF
NA	TRBV20-1	TRBJ1-1	NA	15	TGCAGTGCTAGAGATGTTCAGGCGGAGAACACTGAAGCTTTCTTT	CSARDVQAENTEAFF
NA	TRBV7-6	TRBJ1-3	NA	16	TGTGCCAGCAGCCAACCTTACAGAGACTCTGGAAACACCATATATTTT	CASSQPYRDSGNTIYF
NA	TRBV7-9	TRBJ1-2	TRBD1	12	TGTGCCAGCAGACAGGGGGCAGGAGGCTACACCTTC	CASRQGAGGYTF
NA	TRBV20-1	TRBJ2-7	NA	13	TGCAGTGCTAGAGAACATAAGACGGGCGAGCAGTACTTC	CSAREHKTGEQYF
NA	TRBV4-3	TRBJ2-2	NA	15	TGCGCCAGCAGCCAAGGACTGGGGGGTCCCGGGGAGCTGTTTTTT	CASSQGLGGPGELFF
many	TRBV28	TRBJ2-3	NA	16	TGTGCCAGCACCGATATGGACTTCGCCGAGACAGATACGCAGTATTTT	CASTDMDFAETDTQYF
NA	TRBV7-2	TRBJ2-3	TRBD2	16	TGTGCCAGCAGCTCCAGGCGGAGCGGGGGGGCATATACGCAGTATTTT	CASSSRRSGGAYTQYF
many	TRBV5-6	TRBJ2-4	TRBD1	14	TGTGCCAGCGGGACAGAATCGGCCAAAAACATTCAGTACTTC	CASGTESAKNIQYF
NA	TRBV3-1	TRBJ1-1	NA	17	TGTGCCAGCAGCCATATGGGACGGACCTACCCGAACACTGAAGCTTTCTTT	CASSHMGRTYPNTEAFF
few	TRBV20-1	TRBJ2-5	TRBD2	14	TGCAGTGACAAAGGTCCTAGCGGGGTGGAGACCCAGTACTTC	CSDKGPSGVETQYF